This T cell receptor (beta chain) stems from a study of tumor-infiltrating lymphocytes in primary liver carcinoma. Overall study: The patients, men and women alike, were aged 30 to 69 years.

Total RNA amounting to 500 ng was the source from which TCR beta cDNA was made with a constant-region primer. Three nested multiplex PCR rounds of slightly modified ARM-PCR generated TCR beta libraries. A C-beta reverse primer and TRBV1-TRBV30 forward primers served in each of the first two PCR rounds, at approximately 10 cycles apiece. A single record per CDR3 protein comes from TCRdb applying MiXCR to the multiplex PCR reads. The repertoire consists of about 330,000 distinct CDR3 sequences, with approximately 65% occurring once and the leading ten covering about 6%. On this clonotype: The antigen remains undetermined.

The CDR3 sequence is 16 residues long. Germline V lookup: CDR1 SGHAT, CDR2 FQNNGV. J lost 6 bases, V lost 9 bases, and 14 bases had no gene match. Unsorted whole blood yielded blood RNA, and germline DNA was extracted as well. Study-wide results and caveats: Tumor specimens were characterized by a significantly higher top-250-clone fraction than blood (p = 0.039). Tumor region pairs overlapped more than did tumor-adjacent and tumor-blood pairs.

The clonotype originates from a man in his forties with primary liver carcinoma and hepatitis B virus infection. The chain uses TRBV11-2 and TRBJ2-2; 9 bases align to TRBD1. The specimen was peripheral blood. The CDR3 DNA sequence: TGTGCCAGTAACCCTACCGGGACAGGGCCTTCCGGGGAGCTGTTTTTT. This gives the protein CASNPTGTGPSGELFF.